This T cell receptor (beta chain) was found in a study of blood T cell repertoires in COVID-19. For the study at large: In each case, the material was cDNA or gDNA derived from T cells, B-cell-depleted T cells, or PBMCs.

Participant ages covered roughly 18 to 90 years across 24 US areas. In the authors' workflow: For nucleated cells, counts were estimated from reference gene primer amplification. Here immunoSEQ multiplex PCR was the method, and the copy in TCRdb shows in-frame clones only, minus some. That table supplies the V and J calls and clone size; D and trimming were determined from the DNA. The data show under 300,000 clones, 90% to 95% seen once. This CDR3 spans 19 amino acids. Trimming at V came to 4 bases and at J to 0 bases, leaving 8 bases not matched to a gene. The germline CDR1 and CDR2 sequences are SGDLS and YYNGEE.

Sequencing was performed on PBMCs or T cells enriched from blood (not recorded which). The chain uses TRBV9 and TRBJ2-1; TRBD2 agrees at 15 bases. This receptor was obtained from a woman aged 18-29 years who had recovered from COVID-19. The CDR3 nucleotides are TGTGCCAGCAGCCCCCGGGGGACTAGCGGGGGGAGCTCCTACAATGAGCAGTTCTTC. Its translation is CASSPRGTSGGSSYNEQFF.